This T cell receptor (beta chain) was profiled in a study of T cell responses to AZD1222 COVID-19 vaccine. Notes on the study in general: Baseline serology detected seropositivity in only 5 or 6 AZD1222 recipients.

Pooled in the analysis were second doses at about 4 or about 12 weeks. Details on this clone: Antigen unknown.

This CDR3 has 13 amino acids. The V gene's germline CDR1 is LGHNA and CDR2 YNFKEQ. The V gene lost 0 bases and the J gene lost 4 bases, with 6 bases spanning the gap. Only in-frame clones appear in the TCRdb table, and some are missing; sequencing was by immunoSEQ multiplex PCR. The sample lists 80,000 to 100,000 clones, about 90% occurring once. The genes are TRBV4-2 and TRBJ1-2; no definite D call. The sequence came from an adult who received the AZD1222 COVID-19 vaccine. Sequencing was performed on peripheral blood, taken 28 days after the second AZD1222 dose. CDR3 region: CASSQDGSYGYTF. The DNA of the CDR3 is TGTGCCAGCAGCCAAGATGGGTCCTATGGCTACACCTTC.